This T cell receptor beta chain was recorded in a study of siplizumab effects on memory and regulatory T cells (dated by TCRdb to between 2018 and 2020). Context from the whole study: Paired mixed lymphocyte reactions were run with siplizumab at roughly 1 ug/mL and without drug, across roughly 8 responder-stimulator pairs. The effect of the anti-CD2 antibody siplizumab on alloreactive T-cell subsets was examined in allogeneic mixed lymphocyte reactions constructed from human PBMCs.

Cells from the mixed lymphocyte reactions were cocultured for around 6 days at 37 degrees C. Responder PBMCs were labelled with CFSE and stimulator PBMCs with Violet Dye, then combined at a 1:1 ratio. Sorted unstimulated T cells, along with proliferating T cells recovered from mixed lymphocyte reactions, underwent TCRbeta CDR3 sequencing. Fresh whole blood from approximately 10 HLA-typed healthy donors was used to isolate PBMCs. After the mixed lymphocyte reaction, proliferating CFSE-low responder T cells were FACS-sorted for TCR sequencing. Library creation used the immunoSEQ multiplex PCR assay. The deep sequencing platform assayed about 10^5 TCR templates per sample. Genomic DNA extracted from sorted T cells was the material used for TCRbeta CDR3 sequencing. The study's own analysis went as follows. The R programming language was used for clonal analysis of the TCRbeta CDR3 data. Alloreactive CD4+ and CD8+ clones were identified by comparing unstimulated samples to CFSE-low samples taken after the reaction. By matching sequences to the repertoires of sorted unstimulated Treg and non-Treg cells, each alloreactive CD4+ clone was assigned a regulatory or non-regulatory origin. What TCRdb holds here is the immuneACCESS table cut down to in-frame rearrangements. Part of the clones is not present; checked against another copy, under half of the missing clones reflect an unresolved V gene, and the others are unexplained. D and trimming come from the DNA, and the V and J calls and clone size come from that table. This sample has 9,500 to 15,000 clones in its table, and around half of those were observed once. The ten largest clones add up to approximately 38% of the sample.

Details on this clone: This clone's antigen is unknown. No qualities accompany the bases; no much larger clone lies one base away.

Study-level results and caveats: The cumulative frequency of alloreactive sequences traceable to unstimulated CD4+ memory T cells was significantly reduced by siplizumab. Because sequences at frequencies below about 10^-5 were poorly captured, only a minor fraction of alloreactive clones could be mapped back to unstimulated subsets. Among mappable alloreactive CD4+ clones, an average Treg-derived fraction of roughly 70% was observed with siplizumab, compared with roughly 28% in control reactions. Roughly 80-97% of proliferating CD4+ or CD8+ clones could not be assigned a naive or memory phenotype. Unstimulated naive T cells appeared to be more diverse than memory T cells, and naive cells seemed to make a substantial contribution to the alloresponse. Whether proliferating Tregs from siplizumab cultures actually had suppressive function was not functionally confirmed.

Measured from the cysteine to the phenylalanine, the CDR3 is 15 residues long. The DNA shown is the 45-base CDR3, in frame from base 1. The germline V gene gives CDR1 as MGHRA and CDR2 as YSYEKL. V is trimmed back by 2 bases and J by 7 bases, and the junction contains 9 bases that no gene match accounts for. Here the chain combines TRBV4-1 and TRBJ2-7; the central 9 bases match TRBD1. The sample comprised CFSE-low (dividing) CD8+ T cells sorted from an allogeneic mixed lymphocyte reaction. The sequence was collected from a human donor in good health; the cells came from an allogeneic mixed lymphocyte reaction. Some clones in this sample may be carry-over from other donors' samples. The CDR3 region has the sequence CASSQPWTGAVEQYF. The base sequence is TGCGCCAGCAGCCAACCCTGGACAGGGGCGGTTGAGCAGTACTTC.